This T cell receptor (beta chain) was documented in a study of T cell changes during pregnancy in multiple sclerosis. Germline loops: CDR1 SGHNT, CDR2 YYREEE (reference sequence). The CDR3 extends over 13 amino acids. The V end lost 5 bases, the J end lost 5 bases, and 13 bases lay between the germline ends. Sequencing used immunoSEQ multiplex PCR; TCRdb keeps in-frame clones, though not all of them. Of around 71,000 clones detected, around 90% appear once; the ten largest clones hold approximately 1.1%. This chain connects TRBV5-4 to TRBJ2-5; D is perhaps TRBD2 (5 bases). This TCR was recovered from a female donor with multiple sclerosis, enrolled in a pregnancy study. Sample: peripheral blood, taken in the third trimester of pregnancy. CDR3 in DNA: TGTGCCAGCAGGATCAATCCGGGGGAGACCCAGTACTTC. This encodes CASRINPGETQYF.